Below are 17 T cell receptor beta chains sequenced from a single sample in a study of T-cell memory formation after mild COVID-19. TCRdb passed the 5' RACE reads through MiXCR, listing each CDR3 protein once. The table records approximately 290,000 distinct CDR3 sequences, 15% to 20% of them present only once. Sequenced material: PBMCs or a T cell subset sorted from them (not recorded which). These receptor sequences come from a man aged 18 to 30 who had mild COVID-19 (a few samples of this study predate the infection). Cell type and time point are not known.

The CDR3 coding sequence is TGTGCCAGCAGCTTCTTCGCAGATACGCAGTATTTT. This encodes CASSFFADTQYF. This chain connects TRBV7-2 to TRBJ2-3, with unresolved D. V lost 3 bases and J 4 bases, leaving 5 bases between the germline ends. CDR3 size: 12 residues. Germline CDR1 and CDR2: SGHTA and FQGNSA.

This chain links TRBV7-9 with TRBJ1-5; TRBD1 matches at 9 bases. This CDR3 spans 17 amino acids. After removal of 1 base from V and 7 bases from J, the junction contained 11 bases not matched to a gene. Germline CDR1 SEHNR, CDR2 FQNEAQ (reference sequence). The CDR3 DNA reads as TGTGCCAGCAGCTTAGAGAGGGGGACAGGGCGCCAGCAGCCCCAGCATTTT. Encoded protein: CASSLERGTGRQQPQHF. The full variable domain, in which reference TRBV7-9 and TRBJ1-5 provide the parts outside the CDR3, is DTGVSQNPRHKITKRGQNVTFRCDPISEHNRLYWYRQTLGQGPEFLTYFQNEAQLEKSRLLSDRFSAERPKGSFSTLEIQRTEQGDSAMYLCASSLERGTGRQQPQHFGDGTRLSIL.

The gene calls are TRBV7-2 and TRBJ1-5; 9 positions agree with TRBD1. The CDR3 has 18 amino acids. The J segment lost 4 bases and the V segment lost 1 base, leaving 11 bases of the junction unmatched. Germline V gives CDR1 SGHTA, CDR2 FQGNSA. The CDR3 nucleotides read TGTGCCAGCAGCTTAGGAGGGGACAGGGTAGACGGGAATCAGCCCCAGCATTTT. Translation: CASSLGGDRVDGNQPQHF.

The chain combines TRBV4-3 with TRBJ1-4, with a tentative D call TRBD1 (5 bases). V gave up 1 base and J gave up 7 bases, with 16 bases separating them. Germline V gene lookup returns CDR1 LGHNA and CDR2 YSLEER. This CDR3 is built from 16 residues. The CDR3 sequence is CASSQGNEGSGEKLFF. The CDR3 region has the DNA TGCGCCAGCAGCCAAGGGAACGAGGGGTCCGGTGAAAAACTGTTTTTT.

The sample holds many counts of this clonotype. The CDR3 region has the DNA TGTGCCAGCCGGGACCCACAAGAGACCCAGTACTTC. Its protein product is CASRDPQETQYF. The chain combines TRBV12-3 or TRBV12-4 with TRBJ2-5; perhaps D is TRBD1 or TRBD2 (5 bases each). The CDR3 consists of 12 residues. The V and J ends lost 8 bases and 2 bases respectively, with 9 bases between them.

This clonotype appeared many times. The V gene is TRBV12-3 or TRBV12-4, the J gene TRBJ2-7; TRBD1 matches at 8 bases. This CDR3 is 13 amino acids long. Trimming cost V 6 bases and J 5 bases; bases outside gene matches: 6. CDR3 residues: CASRLTGADEQYF. The CDR3 DNA sequence: TGTGCCAGCAGATTGACAGGGGCCGACGAGCAGTACTTC.

The chain recombines TRBV6-5 with TRBJ1-1, with D perhaps TRBD1 (5 bases). The CDR3 is made up of 14 amino acids. CDR1 MNHEY and CDR2 SVGAGI come from the germline V gene. V was shortened by 7 bases and J by 4 bases, with 16 bases between the two germline ends. CDR3 DNA: TGTGCCAGCAAAAGGACGGGGGGGAGCACTGAAGCTTTCTTT. Translation gives CASKRTGGSTEAFF.

This clonotype was seen many times. The genes are TRBV6-4 and TRBJ2-3; D not certain. Germline assignment: CDR1 MRHNA and CDR2 SNTAGT. Trimming took off 9 bases at V and 0 bases at J, with 16 bases between the two ends. The CDR3 has 15 residues. The CDR3 spells CASSKDPGSTDTQYF. The CDR3 DNA reads TGTGCCAGTAGTAAGGACCCGGGTAGCACAGATACGCAGTATTTT.

This clonotype has more than one count but fewer than ten. The chain couples TRBV7-6 to TRBJ2-1, with unresolved D. Germline-derived CDR1 and CDR2 are SGHVS and FNYEAQ. This CDR3 has 16 residues. Between the trimmed V and J ends, which lost 5 bases and 7 bases, there was a span of 21 bases. Here the CDR3 reads CASSPVSYSNKNEQFF. CDR3 sequence (DNA): TGTGCCAGCAGCCCGGTGAGCTACTCAAACAAAAATGAGCAGTTCTTC.

The CDR3 spells CSAVRGEYNEQFF. DNA of the CDR3: TGCAGTGCTGTCCGCGGGGAGTACAATGAGCAGTTCTTC. The chain employs TRBV20-1 and TRBJ2-1, with D perhaps TRBD2 (6 bases). Germline lookup yields CDR1 DFQATT and CDR2 SNEGSKA (reference sequence). V was trimmed by 5 bases and J by 4 bases, leaving 12 bases between them. There are 13 residues in the CDR3.

This clonotype was seen more than once but under ten times. The CDR3 bases are TGTGCCAGCAGTTGGGGAAGTCAAGAGACCCAGTACTTC. The encoded protein is CASSWGSQETQYF. The V gene is TRBV6-2 or TRBV6-3, the J gene TRBJ2-5; D not certain. Germline CDR1 is MNHEY and CDR2 is SVGEGT. The CDR3 is 13 residues long. V lost 4 bases and J 2 bases, leaving 8 bases between the germline ends.

This clonotype was counted only a few times. The J gene is TRBJ2-3, the V gene TRBV7-2; 14 positions match TRBD2. Germline V gives CDR1 SGHTA, CDR2 FQGNSA. Trimming cost V 7 bases and J 4 bases; bases outside gene matches: 13. The CDR3 length is 18 residues. In DNA, the CDR3 is TGTGCCAGCAACGTTGAATTTACGACTAGCGGGGGGGCAGATACGCAGTATTTT. Translation: CASNVEFTTSGGADTQYF.

The DNA for the CDR3 is TGTGCCAGCAGCGTCACCAGCTCCTACAATGAGCAGTTCTTC. Translation gives CASSVTSSYNEQFF. The genes are TRBV9 and TRBJ2-1, with D uncertain. Germline values: CDR1 SGDLS, CDR2 YYNGEE. This CDR3 spans 14 amino acids. Trimming took off 2 bases at V and 0 bases at J, with 6 bases between the two ends.

This clonotype was counted between two and nine times. The chain has TRBV7-2 and TRBJ2-7, with 11 bases fitting TRBD1. V lost 3 bases, J lost 6 bases, and 10 bases stayed unmatched. CDR3 length equals 16 residues. Germline V gene sequence: CDR1 SGHTA, CDR2 FQGNSA. The CDR3 DNA sequence: TGTGCCAGCAGCTTGTATCCCGGGACAGGGGGAGGCGAGCAGTACTTC. It encodes CASSLYPGTGGGEQYF. Full variable domain (missing parts from reference TRBV7-2 and TRBJ2-7): GAGVSQSPSNKVTEKGKDVELRCDPISGHTALYWYRQSLGQGLEFLIYFQGNSAPDKSGLPSDRFSAERTGGSVSTLTIQRTQQEDSAVYLCASSLYPGTGGGEQYFGPGTRLTVT.

This chain joins TRBV5-8 and TRBJ2-7; D is unresolved. The germline V gene encodes CDR1 SGHTS and CDR2 YDEGEE. Trimming took off 8 bases at V and 5 bases at J, with 5 bases between the two ends. The CDR3 runs 9 residues. CDR3 loop: CASLNEQYV. CDR3 coding DNA: TGTGCCAGTTTGAACGAGCAGTACGTC.

The V gene is TRBV18, the J gene TRBJ2-5; 7 bases map to TRBD1. The CDR3 sequence is 14 residues long. V shed 5 bases, J shed 3 bases, and the junction held 6 bases outside the gene matches. Germline V gene lookup returns CDR1 KGHSH and CDR2 LQKENI. In nucleotides, the CDR3 is TGTGCCAGCTCATCCAGGGGGAACAAAGAGACCCAGTACTTC. Translating it yields CASSSRGNKETQYF.

The genes are TRBV15 and TRBJ1-1; D unclear. Germline V gives CDR1 LNHNV, CDR2 YYDKDF (reference sequence). The CDR3 covers 13 residues. Trimming cost V 6 bases and J 0 bases, with 8 bases left between them. For the CDR3, the DNA is TGTGCCACCAGGGTGGGAGTGAACACTGAAGCTTTCTTT. Encoded protein: CATRVGVNTEAFF.